Below, one T cell receptor (beta chain) is given with its context. Antigen specificity is unknown. It was template switching that added a universal primer site, and there were unique molecular identifiers on the cDNA. TCRdb processed the 5' RACE reads anew with MiXCR; each CDR3 protein has one entry. The sample has about 530,000 distinct CDR3 sequences; approximately 20% are singletons. The record originates from a study of identical twins. Findings and limits, study-wide: Out-of-frame beta chain sequences displayed weaker excess sharing between twins.

Healthy Caucasian donors formed the entire cohort. The same data also contributed to another study, on yellow fever vaccine responses in identical twins.

The TCR was taken from a woman aged 18 to 35 in good health. Sequencing used CD4+ T cells sorted from blood.

The CDR3 protein is CASSRDPGGKAYEQYF. CDR3 in DNA: TGCGCCAGCAGCAGGGACCCGGGAGGCAAGGCCTACGAGCAGTACTTC. The chain links TRBV5-1 to TRBJ2-7, with 7 bases that match TRBD2. The trim removed 4 bases at V and 2 bases at J, leaving 12 bases unmatched. Per the germline V gene, CDR1 is SGHRS and CDR2 is YFSETQ. CDR3 length equals 16 residues.